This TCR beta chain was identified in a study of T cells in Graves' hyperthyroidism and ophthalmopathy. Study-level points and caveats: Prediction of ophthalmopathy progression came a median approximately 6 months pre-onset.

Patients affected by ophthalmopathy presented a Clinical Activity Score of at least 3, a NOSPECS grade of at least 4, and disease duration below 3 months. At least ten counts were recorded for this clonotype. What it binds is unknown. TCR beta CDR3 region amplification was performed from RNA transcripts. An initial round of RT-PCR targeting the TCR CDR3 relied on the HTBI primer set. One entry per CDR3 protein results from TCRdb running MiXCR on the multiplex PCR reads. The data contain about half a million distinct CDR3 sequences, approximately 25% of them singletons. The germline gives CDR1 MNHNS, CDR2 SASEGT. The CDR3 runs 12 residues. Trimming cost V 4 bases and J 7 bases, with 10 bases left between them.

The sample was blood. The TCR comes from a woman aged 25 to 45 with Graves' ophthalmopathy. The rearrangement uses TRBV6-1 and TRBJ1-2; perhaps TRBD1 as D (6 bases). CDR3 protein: CASSVRGAGYTF. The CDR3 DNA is TGTGCCAGCAGTGTAAGGGGGGCTGGCTACACCTTC.